Listed below are T cell receptor beta chains from one sample, sequenced in a study of T cells in Graves' hyperthyroidism and ophthalmopathy. Using its own MiXCR run on the multiplex PCR reads, TCRdb lists one record per CDR3 protein. The sample shows more than 500,000 distinct CDR3 sequences, around 13% of them seen only once. The sample taken for sequencing was blood. The receptors were gathered from a woman between 35 and 50 years old with Graves' hyperthyroidism. The CDR3 runs from the conserved cysteine through the conserved F or W. D genes are given only for firm matches. The listing skips clone size in some rows; elsewhere it reads once, few, many or a size class.

d_call	clone_size	j_call	v_call	cdr3_aa	cdr3_nt
TRBD2	.	TRBJ2-1	TRBV7-2	CASDILAGDNEQFF	TGTGCCAGCGACATACTAGCGGGAGACAATGAGCAGTTCTTC
TRBD1	many	TRBJ2-7	TRBV7-9	CASSTGTGGYEQYF	TGTGCCAGCAGCACCGGGACAGGGGGCTACGAGCAGTACTTC
TRBD2	many	TRBJ2-4	TRBV18	CASSPRLAGSDIQYF	TGTGCCAGCTCACCGAGACTAGCGGGATCGGACATTCAGTACTTC
.	many	TRBJ2-3	TRBV24-1	CATSDSTFRAITDTQYF	TGTGCCACCAGTGATTCCACGTTCCGAGCCATCACAGATACGCAGTATTTT
.	many	TRBJ1-3	TRBV18	CASSPGSGNTIYF	TGTGCCAGCTCACCGGGCTCTGGAAACACCATATATTTT
TRBD2	many	TRBJ2-2	TRBV5-1	CASTTGTSGTGELFF	TGCGCCAGCACAACCGGGACTAGCGGCACCGGGGAGCTGTTTTTT
TRBD1	.	TRBJ1-4	TRBV15	CATSRARDSYEKLFF	TGTGCCACCAGCAGAGCTCGGGACAGTTATGAAAAACTGTTTTTT
.	many	TRBJ1-1	TRBV28	CASSPQKLNTEAFF	TGTGCCAGCAGCCCTCAGAAGTTGAACACTGAAGCTTTCTTT
TRBD2	many	TRBJ2-1	TRBV2	CASTFRLAGGSNEQFF	TGTGCCAGCACCTTCAGACTAGCGGGAGGTTCCAATGAGCAGTTCTTC
TRBD2	few	TRBJ2-1	TRBV9	CASSVDGLAGVREQFF	TGTGCCAGCAGCGTAGACGGACTAGCGGGAGTGCGGGAGCAGTTCTTC
.	.	TRBJ2-7	TRBV20-1	CSAKVVYEQYF	TGCAGTGCTAAGGTGGTCTACGAGCAGTACTTC
.	few	TRBJ1-2	TRBV29-1	CSVERRIYGYTF	TGCAGCGTTGAAAGACGGATCTATGGCTACACCTTC
.	many	TRBJ2-1	TRBV3-1	CASSPKGLAHNEQFF	TGTGCCAGCAGCCCGAAGGGCCTAGCGCACAATGAGCAGTTCTTC
.	many	TRBJ1-3	TRBV28	CASSLSGNTIYF	TGTGCCAGCAGCTTATCTGGAAACACCATATATTTT
.	many	TRBJ1-1	TRBV2	CASRQETEAFF	TGTGCCAGCAGACAGGAAACTGAAGCTTTCTTT
TRBD2	few	TRBJ2-7	TRBV20-1	CSATPRTSSLPYEQYF	TGCAGTGCTACTCCACGGACTAGTTCCCTCCCCTACGAGCAGTACTTC
.	once	TRBJ2-1	TRBV5-6	CASSRKQGREQFF	TGTGCCAGCAGCAGAAAACAGGGTCGAGAGCAGTTCTTC
.	many	TRBJ1-1	TRBV20-1	CSARGKGFTEAFF	TGCAGTGCTAGAGGGAAAGGGTTTACTGAAGCTTTCTTT
TRBD2	few	TRBJ2-5	TRBV2	CAGSEGGETQYF	TGTGCCGGCAGTGAGGGAGGGGAGACCCAGTACTTC
.	few	TRBJ1-1	TRBV5-8	CASSFSGTTKEAFF	TGTGCCAGCAGCTTTTCTGGGACGACTAAGGAAGCTTTCTTT
.	many	TRBJ2-5	TRBV11-2	CASSLGRVRQETQYF	TGTGCCAGCAGCTTAGGACGGGTCCGCCAAGAGACCCAGTACTTC
.	few	TRBJ1-3	TRBV7-2	CASSPQVDAGNTIYF	TGTGCCAGCAGCCCCCAGGTCGATGCTGGAAACACCATATATTTT
TRBD2	few	TRBJ2-2	TRBV4-1	CASGLAGSRAPGELFF	TGCGCCAGCGGACTAGCGGGAAGCCGGGCACCCGGGGAGCTGTTTTTT
.	.	TRBJ2-1	TRBV3-1	CASSQANGLNDEQFF	TGTGCCAGCAGCCAAGCAAACGGATTGAACGATGAGCAGTTCTTC
TRBD2	.	TRBJ2-1	TRBV2	CASTSPPGLAVDNEQFF	TGTGCCAGCACCAGTCCCCCGGGACTAGCGGTCGACAATGAGCAGTTCTTC
TRBD1	few	TRBJ1-6	TRBV6-5	CASSYRQQGSPLHF	TGTGCCAGCAGTTACCGCCAACAGGGGTCACCCCTCCACTTT
TRBD1	many	TRBJ2-3	TRBV3-1	CASSQPGQGTDTQYF	TGTGCCAGCAGCCAACCGGGACAGGGGACAGATACGCAGTATTTT
.	many	TRBJ1-1	TRBV6-1	CASSIDSLKVNTEAFF	TGTGCCAGCAGCATCGACAGTCTTAAAGTGAACACTGAAGCTTTCTTT
.	many	TRBJ2-2	TRBV12-3/TRBV12-4	CASSYSTGELFF	TGTGCCAGCAGTTACAGCACCGGGGAGCTGTTTTTT